This T cell receptor beta chain came from a study of blood T cell repertoires in COVID-19. Profiling relied on immunoSEQ multiplex PCR, and the TCRdb table lists in-frame clones only, not all of them. The sample consists of some 510,000 clones, around 89% of them appearing once. Germline V lookup: CDR1 MNHEY, CDR2 SMNVEV (reference sequence). This CDR3 is 14 amino acids long. With 8 bases removed from V and 7 bases from J, the gap between germline ends came to 19 bases. Participants came from roughly 25 US areas, aged roughly 18 to 89 years. The source material was PBMCs or T cells enriched from blood (not recorded which). J is TRBJ2-3 and V is TRBV27; perhaps TRBD2 as D (5 bases). This receptor was identified in a woman in her thirties or forties who had recovered from COVID-19. The CDR3 bases are TGTGCCAGCCGAGAAGCGGATTGGGGAAATACGCAGTATTTT. This encodes CASREADWGNTQYF.